The 21 T cell receptor beta chains below come from one sample, sequenced in a study of shared clonotypes between healthy human individuals (TCRdb year 2020). The library was built by means of the immunoSEQ multiplex PCR assay. What TCRdb holds here is the immuneACCESS table cut down to in-frame rearrangements. Part of the clones is not present; checked against another copy, under half of the missing clones reflect an unresolved V gene, and the others are unexplained. Present in this sample are more than 1.2 million clones, approximately 98.5% of which were seen just once. Of the sample, roughly 0.36% is held by the ten largest clones. Material for sequencing was naive CD4+ T cells sorted from blood. The cell subset or site tag for this specimen amounts to: CD45RA+ positively selected. The receptors were sampled from a young man in good health.

The chain joins TRBV5-1 to TRBJ2-6, with a tentative D call TRBD2 (6 bases). CDR1 is SGHRS and CDR2 is YFSETQ in the germline V gene. Trimming stripped 4 bases from V and 0 bases from J, with 17 bases between. The CDR3 is 18 residues long. CDR3 residues: CASSPRGPVGSGANVLTF. The CDR3 nucleotides are TGCGCCAGCAGCCCGCGGGGTCCTGTCGGCTCTGGGGCCAACGTCCTGACTTTC.

J is TRBJ2-1 and V is TRBV7-3, with D possibly TRBD1 on 6 matching bases. Trimming took off 3 bases at V and 4 bases at J, with 16 bases between the two ends. Germline V gene lookup returns CDR1 SGHTA and CDR2 FQGTGA. The CDR3 extends over 16 amino acids. CDR3 region: CASSLTPGAGYNEQFF. Written as DNA, the CDR3 is TGTGCCAGCAGCTTGACCCCAGGGGCTGGATACAATGAGCAGTTCTTC.

The gene calls are TRBV6-1 and TRBJ2-2; TRBD1 aligns across 9 bases. Germline values: CDR1 MNHNS, CDR2 SASEGT. Germline trimming cut 6 bases from V and 3 bases from J; bases unmatched to any gene: 5. The length of the CDR3 is 15 residues. The CDR3 DNA sequence: TGTGCCAGCAGGATAAGGACAGGGGACACCGGGGAGCTGTTTTTT. Translated, it gives CASRIRTGDTGELFF.

The genes are TRBV19 and TRBJ2-7, with D unresolved. Germline values: CDR1 LNHDA, CDR2 SQIVND (reference sequence). Trimming shortened V by 6 bases and J by 0 bases, and 6 bases separated the two germline ends. CDR3 length: 12 residues. The chain's CDR3 is CASSDGSYEQYF. The CDR3 bases are TGTGCCAGTAGCGACGGCTCCTACGAGCAGTACTTC. Supplemented by reference TRBV19 and TRBJ2-7, the full variable domain reads DGGITQSPKYLFRKEGQNVTLSCEQNLNHDAMYWYRQDPGQGLRLIYYSQIVNDFQKGDIAEGYSVSREKKESFPLTVTSAQKNPTAFYLCASSDGSYEQYFGPGTRLTVT.

This chain links TRBV7-9 with TRBJ1-1, with 8 bases fitting TRBD1. The germline V gene encodes CDR1 SEHNR and CDR2 FQNEAQ (reference sequence). This CDR3 is built from 15 residues. The J segment lost 1 base and the V segment lost 5 bases, leaving 6 bases of the junction unmatched. The DNA of the CDR3 is TGTGCCAGCAGCCCGGGACAGGCCGGGAACACTGAAGCTTTCTTT. This gives the protein CASSPGQAGNTEAFF.

The gene calls are TRBV29-1 and TRBJ1-2; no definite D call. Trimming left V 3 bases short and J 4 bases short, with 9 bases between. The CDR3 spans 12 residues. The germline V gene has CDR1 SQVTM and CDR2 ANQGSEA. Written as DNA, the CDR3 is TGCAGCGTTGATCTCGGCCTCTATGGCTACACCTTC. Translating gives CSVDLGLYGYTF.

The chain has TRBV11-2 and TRBJ2-5, with 14 nucleotides matching TRBD2. Losses at the gene ends were 3 bases for V and 4 bases for J; bases not matched to a gene: 4. CDR1 is SGHAT, CDR2 FQNNGV, per germline. The CDR3 contains 16 residues. The CDR3 DNA follows: TGTGCCAGCAGCTTTGGGACTAGCGGGAGCAGAGAGACCCAGTACTTC. Protein product: CASSFGTSGSRETQYF. The full variable domain, its missing parts supplied by reference TRBV11-2 and TRBJ2-5, is EAGVAQSPRYKIIEKRQSVAFWCNPISGHATLYWYQQILGQGPKLLIQFQNNGVVDDSQLPKDRFSAERLKGVDSTLKIQPAKLEDSAVYLCASSFGTSGSRETQYFGPGTRLLVL.

This chain links TRBV30 with TRBJ1-2, with no clear D. Trimming took off 1 base at V and 7 bases at J, with 16 bases between the two ends. Per germline, CDR1 GTSNPN and CDR2 SVGIG (reference sequence). This CDR3 comprises 14 residues. CDR3 protein: CAWSDRINSVGYTF. The CDR3 nucleotides are TGTGCCTGGAGTGATCGCATCAACTCGGTTGGCTACACCTTC. Combining the CDR3 with reference TRBV30 and TRBJ1-2 gives the whole variable domain SQTIHQWPATLVQPVGSPLSLECTVEGTSNPNLYWYRQAAGRGLQLLFYSVGIGQISSEVPQNLSASRPQDRQFILSSKKLLLSDSGFYLCAWSDRINSVGYTFGSGTRLTVV.

The chain couples TRBV11-2 to TRBJ2-1, with D uncertain. Trimming removed 5 bases from V and 7 bases from J, with 18 bases in between. This CDR3 has 15 residues. CDR1 is SGHAT and CDR2 is FQNNGV in the germline V gene. The CDR3: CASSERASLRNEQFF. In DNA form, the CDR3 reads TGTGCCAGCAGCGAAAGGGCTAGTCTACGGAATGAGCAGTTCTTC.

The V call is TRBV4-3, the J call TRBJ2-3; D is ambiguous. The germline CDR1 and CDR2 sequences are LGHNA and YSLEER. The CDR3 runs to 12 residues. Trimming cost V 1 base and J 6 bases, with 5 bases left between them. The CDR3 protein is CASSQAPDTQYF. The CDR3 nucleotides read TGCGCCAGCAGCCAAGCCCCCGATACGCAGTATTTT.

This clone was counted a single time. The chain has TRBV10-1 and TRBJ2-1, with TRBD1 matching over 7 bases. Germline-derived CDR1 and CDR2 are WNHNN and SYGVQD (reference sequence). V lost 4 bases to trimming and J lost 0 bases; unmatched junction nucleotides: 15. The CDR3 runs to 19 residues. In DNA form, the CDR3 reads TGCGCCAGCAGTGGGCCTCCAACCGCGACAGGGCTCTCCTACAATGAGCAGTTCTTC. This codes for CASSGPPTATGLSYNEQFF.

The chain recombines TRBV5-1 with TRBJ1-4, with D unclear. Germline values: CDR1 SGHRS, CDR2 YFSETQ. The CDR3 length is 15 residues. Between the trimmed V and J ends, which lost 0 bases and 5 bases, there was a span of 11 bases. In nucleotides, the CDR3 is TGCGCCAGCAGCTTGGAGGCAGGAGTGAATGAAAAACTGTTTTTT. It translates to CASSLEAGVNEKLFF.

The chain carries TRBV27 and TRBJ2-4, with TRBD1 as a possible D gene (6 bases). V lost 6 bases to trimming and J lost 0 bases, with 9 bases between them. The CDR3 runs 14 residues. Germline values: CDR1 MNHEY, CDR2 SMNVEV (reference sequence). CDR3 DNA sequence: TGTGCCAGCAGACAGGGTTTAGCCAAAAACATTCAGTACTTC. Amino acids: CASRQGLAKNIQYF.

This rearrangement joins TRBV15 to TRBJ2-7, with D maybe TRBD2 (6 bases). With 0 bases removed from V and 1 base from J, the gap between germline ends came to 13 bases. The CDR3 consists of 16 residues. Germline CDR1 reads LNHNV; CDR2 reads YYDKDF (reference sequence). Here the CDR3 DNA reads TGTGCCACCAGCAGAGATTGGGGGGACGCATCCTACGAGCAGTACTTC. As protein: CATSRDWGDASYEQYF.

The chain links TRBV14 to TRBJ2-1; D gene uncertain. Germline V gene sequence: CDR1 SGHDN, CDR2 FVKESK. The V and J ends lost 2 bases and 8 bases respectively, with 4 bases between them. The CDR3 has 11 residues. The CDR3 DNA sequence: TGTGCCAGCAGCCAAATTTATGAGCAGTTCTTC. Its translation: CASSQIYEQFF.

The genes are TRBV15 and TRBJ1-5, with D possibly being TRBD1 (6 bases). V was trimmed by 4 bases and J by 1 base, leaving 14 bases between them. Germline V lookup: CDR1 LNHNV, CDR2 YYDKDF (reference sequence). The CDR3 runs 16 residues. The CDR3 DNA is TGTGCCACCAGCACCTCGGACAGAGGAAGCAATCAGCCCCAGCATTTT. Translated: CATSTSDRGSNQPQHF.

The gene calls are TRBV5-4 and TRBJ2-7; D might be TRBD2 (6 bases). This CDR3 is built from 13 residues. Looked up from germline, CDR1 is SGHNT and CDR2 is YYREEE (reference sequence). V was cut by 2 bases and J by 5 bases, with 11 bases left in between. CDR3 bases: TGTGCCAGCAGCTTAGCGGGTACCCACGAGCAGTACTTC. Its protein is CASSLAGTHEQYF.

The chain combines TRBV7-2 with TRBJ1-2; weak D call: TRBD1 (5 bases). The CDR3 has 15 residues. V gave up 10 bases and J gave up 2 bases, with 20 bases separating them. In germline, CDR1 is SGHTA, CDR2 FQGNSA. The CDR3 loop reads CAIQGRGFPNYGYTF. The CDR3 DNA is TGTGCCATCCAAGGGCGGGGCTTTCCGAACTATGGCTACACCTTC.

The gene calls are TRBV5-1 and TRBJ2-5; a weak D match, TRBD2 (5 bases). The germline V gene has CDR1 SGHRS and CDR2 YFSETQ. Trimming took 6 bases from V and 5 from J, leaving 11 bases between them. CDR3 length equals 12 residues. CDR3 bases: TGCGCCAGCACCCTGGCGGGTGAGACCCAGTACTTC. Its protein product is CASTLAGETQYF.

This clone was recorded once. This chain links TRBV5-1 with TRBJ2-1; D is unclear. Trimming removed 0 bases from V and 9 bases from J, with 16 bases in between. Germline values: CDR1 SGHRS, CDR2 YFSETQ. This CDR3 has 15 amino acids. The CDR3 sequence: CASSLGVARRTEQFF. The CDR3 bases are TGCGCCAGCAGCTTGGGGGTGGCCCGACGCACTGAGCAGTTCTTC. The whole variable domain, filled in from reference TRBV5-1 and TRBJ2-1, reads KAGVTQTPRYLIKTRGQQVTLSCSPISGHRSVSWYQQTPGQGLQFLFEYFSETQRNKGNFPGRFSGRQFSNSRSEMNVSTLELGDSALYLCASSLGVARRTEQFFGPGTRLTVL.

The rearrangement uses TRBV18 and TRBJ2-2; D is unresolved. The germline V gene encodes CDR1 KGHSH and CDR2 LQKENI. The CDR3 extends over 13 amino acids. The V end lost 3 bases, the J end lost 5 bases, and 7 bases lay between the germline ends. The CDR3 nucleotides read TGTGCCAGCTCACCCTCACGGACCGGGGAGCTGTTTTTT. It codes for CASSPSRTGELFF.